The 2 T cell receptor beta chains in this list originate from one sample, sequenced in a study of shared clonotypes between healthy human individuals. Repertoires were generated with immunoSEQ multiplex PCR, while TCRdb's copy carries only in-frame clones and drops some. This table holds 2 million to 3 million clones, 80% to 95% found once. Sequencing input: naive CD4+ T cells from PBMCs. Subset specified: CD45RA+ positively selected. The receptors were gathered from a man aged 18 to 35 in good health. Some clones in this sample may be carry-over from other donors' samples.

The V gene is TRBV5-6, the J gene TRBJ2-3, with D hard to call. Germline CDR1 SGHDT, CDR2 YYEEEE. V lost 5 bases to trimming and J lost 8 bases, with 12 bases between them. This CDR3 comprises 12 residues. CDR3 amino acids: CASSLSIGTQYF. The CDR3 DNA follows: TGTGCCAGCAGTCTGAGTATTGGTACGCAGTATTTT.

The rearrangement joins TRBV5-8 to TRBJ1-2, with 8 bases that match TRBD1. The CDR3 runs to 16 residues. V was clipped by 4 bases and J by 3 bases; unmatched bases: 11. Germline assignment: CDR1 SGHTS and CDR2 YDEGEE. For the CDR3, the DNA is TGTGCCAGCAGCCCAAGACCCGGACAGGGAGACTATGGCTACACCTTC. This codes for CASSPRPGQGDYGYTF. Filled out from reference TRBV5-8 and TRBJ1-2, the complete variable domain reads EAGVTQSPTHLIKTRGQQATLRCSPISGHTSVYWYQQALGLGLQFLLWYDEGEERNRGNFPPRFSGRQFPNYSSELNVNALELEDSALYLCASSPRPGQGDYGYTFGSGTRLTVV.